This T cell receptor (beta chain) was documented in a study of T cells expressing NK-cell markers. Study overall: The authors sequenced eight donors, of whom seven were HCMV-seropositive and one was seronegative. Study observations and caveats: No clear determination of HCMV specificity was made for expanded NKG2C+ T cell clones. For several donors, the dominant NKG2C+ clonotypes made up about 1.0-7.5% of their CD8+ T cells.

About this clonotype itself: Its antigen is not identified.

TCRdb re-called the 5' RACE reads; every CDR3 protein appears as one record, without DNA. In all, the sample yields roughly 120,000 distinct CDR3 sequences. The sequence derives from a woman between 18 and 70 years old in good health. Sequenced sample: blood T cells: a sorted CD56 or NKG2C T cell subset, CD4+ or CD8+ T cells, or bulk PBMC T cells (not recorded which).

This CDR3 is CASSSHPYNEQFF. This chain links TRBV6-1 with TRBJ2-1; TCRdb's D call of TRBD2 is untestable without DNA. In germline, CDR1 is MNHNS, CDR2 SASEGT. The CDR3 runs to 13 residues.